The following is a TCR beta chain sequence with its context. Antigen unknown. Measured with immunoSEQ multiplex PCR; TCRdb has only the in-frame clones, and not every one. The top ten clones hold about 0.96% of a sample with tens of thousands of clones, around 96% of them seen once. This entry belongs to a study of cytomegalovirus exposure and HLA in healthy donors. Study as a whole: The 120 validation repertoires, a later analysis reported, used the same platform as the 666 first-cohort repertoires. Study results and limitations: While the bulk of TCR sequences proved rare, some public TCRs turned up in many donors. The listing of 150 to 200 TCR beta chains classed them as cytomegalovirus-associated.

CDR1 MGHDK and CDR2 SYGVNS come from the germline V gene. V was cut by 4 bases and J by 0 bases, with 12 bases left in between. The CDR3 contains 15 residues. The sequencing sample was made of PBMCs. The clonotype originates from a man aged 18-30 years in good health and CMV-seronegative. The V call is TRBV25-1, the J call TRBJ1-1; no clear D gene. DNA of the CDR3: TGTGCCAGCAGTGGAGGGTTTGGGGTGAACACTGAAGCTTTCTTT. Its protein is CASSGGFGVNTEAFF.